This T cell receptor beta chain was observed in a study of technical replicates of blood from a few donors. The method was immunoSEQ multiplex PCR; TCRdb's version includes in-frame clones alone and lacks a portion of them. The sample shows around 95,000 clones, 94% of them seen only once. This sequence originates from a human donor in good health. Sequenced input: T cells isolated from PBMCs.

This CDR3 reads CASSLHLQGMNTEAFF. In nucleotides, the CDR3 is TGTGCCAGCAGCTTACACTTACAGGGGATGAACACTGAAGCTTTCTTT. The V gene is TRBV5-5, the J gene TRBJ1-1; the match to TRBD1 covers 7 bases. V was clipped by 2 bases and J by 0 bases; unmatched bases: 7. The V gene's germline CDR1 is SGHKS and CDR2 YYEKEE (reference sequence). The CDR3 is 16 amino acids.